Listed below are T cell receptor beta chains from one sample, sequenced in a study of blood T cells in healthy people across ages. Each CDR3 protein gets one entry after TCRdb re-called the 5' RACE reads with MiXCR. The table lists 710,000 or so distinct CDR3 sequences, over 20% of them singletons, with around a fifth in the top ten. Sequenced sample: blood. The receptor set was obtained from a man aged 70-80 years in good health. The CDR3 runs from the conserved cysteine through the conserved F or W. The order of the fields is CDR3 length, D gene, clone size, V gene, J gene, CDR3 protein, CDR3 DNA. A D gene is named only where the DNA matches it firmly. Some rows have no size entry. The others give once, few or many, or a class for an expanded clone.

length: 14; D: NA; size: few; V: TRBV14; J: TRBJ1-1; CDR3: CASSQVAVNTEAFF; DNA: TGTGCCAGCAGCCAAGTGGCAGTGAACACTGAAGCTTTCTTT
length: 14; D: NA; size: NA; V: TRBV5-1; J: TRBJ1-1; CDR3: CASSLGWQGGEAFF; DNA: TGCGCCAGCAGCTTGGGTTGGCAGGGTGGTGAAGCTTTCTTT
length: 15; D: TRBD2; size: few; V: TRBV5-1; J: TRBJ2-7; CDR3: CASSLGTTELYEQYF; DNA: TGCGCCAGCAGCCTCGGGACTACAGAGTTATACGAGCAGTACTTC
length: 12; D: NA; size: many; V: TRBV7-6; J: TRBJ2-7; CDR3: CASSLAGDEQYF; DNA: TGTGCCAGCAGCTTAGCTGGGGACGAGCAGTACTTC
length: 14; D: NA; size: NA; V: TRBV20-1; J: TRBJ1-2; CDR3: CSAGGTSVDFGYTF; DNA: TGCAGTGCTGGGGGGACCTCTGTCGACTTTGGCTACACCTTC
length: 12; D: NA; size: few; V: TRBV30; J: TRBJ1-1; CDR3: CAWRAGATEAFF; DNA: TGTGCCTGGAGGGCGGGGGCCACTGAAGCTTTCTTT
length: 13; D: NA; size: NA; V: TRBV5-1; J: TRBJ1-2; CDR3: CASSPQNNYGYTF; DNA: TGCGCCAGCAGCCCCCAAAATAACTATGGCTACACCTTC
length: 17; D: TRBD2; size: NA; V: TRBV5-1; J: TRBJ2-1; CDR3: CASSQGVAGLDGNEQFF; DNA: TGCGCCAGCAGCCAGGGTGTAGCGGGACTCGACGGAAATGAGCAGTTCTTC
length: 12; D: NA; size: few; V: TRBV20-1; J: TRBJ2-7; CDR3: CSARGQSYEQYF; DNA: TGCAGTGCTAGAGGACAGTCCTACGAGCAGTACTTC
length: 12; D: NA; size: NA; V: TRBV28; J: TRBJ1-2; CDR3: CASSFNGYGYTF; DNA: TGTGCCAGCAGTTTTAATGGCTATGGCTACACCTTC
length: 15; D: NA; size: few; V: TRBV15; J: TRBJ1-2; CDR3: CATSRDDREICGYTF; DNA: TGTGCCACCAGCAGAGATGATAGGGAAATATGTGGCTACACCTTC
length: 13; D: NA; size: NA; V: TRBV5-1; J: TRBJ1-1; CDR3: CASSQDGGREAFF; DNA: TGCGCCAGCAGCCAGGACGGGGGACGGGAAGCTTTCTTT
length: 14; D: NA; size: few; V: TRBV9; J: TRBJ1-3; CDR3: CASSLGTPGNTIYF; DNA: TGTGCCAGCAGCCTAGGGACGCCGGGAAACACCATATATTTT
length: 15; D: NA; size: NA; V: TRBV7-2; J: TRBJ2-3; CDR3: CASSEVAASTDTQYF; DNA: TGTGCCAGCAGCGAAGTAGCAGCTAGCACAGATACGCAGTATTTT
length: 14; D: TRBD1; size: few; V: TRBV7-2; J: TRBJ2-3; CDR3: CASSTDRRTDTQYF; DNA: TGTGCCAGCAGCACGGACAGGCGCACAGATACGCAGTATTTT
length: 15; D: TRBD1; size: NA; V: TRBV20-1; J: TRBJ2-6; CDR3: CSAGSGQSGANVLTF; DNA: TGCAGTGCTGGGTCGGGACAGTCTGGGGCCAACGTCCTGACTTTC
length: 12; D: NA; size: few; V: TRBV24-1; J: TRBJ2-1; CDR3: CATRAGGDEQFF; DNA: TGTGCCACCAGGGCAGGGGGGGATGAGCAGTTCTTC
length: 15; D: TRBD2; size: NA; V: TRBV7-6; J: TRBJ2-2; CDR3: CASSWTSGGIGELFF; DNA: TGTGCCAGCAGTTGGACTAGCGGGGGGATCGGGGAGCTGTTTTTT
length: 15; D: NA; size: NA; V: TRBV15; J: TRBJ2-3; CDR3: CATSRDYTRSDTQYF; DNA: TGTGCCACCAGCAGAGATTATACCAGGTCGGATACGCAGTATTTT
length: 14; D: NA; size: NA; V: TRBV11-2; J: TRBJ1-2; CDR3: CASSTRIGHYGYTF; DNA: TGTGCCAGCAGCACCCGGATAGGGCACTATGGCTACACCTTC
length: 13; D: TRBD1; size: NA; V: TRBV2; J: TRBJ2-3; CDR3: CAYSGGYTDTQYF; DNA: TGTGCCTACTCAGGGGGCTATACAGATACGCAGTATTTT
length: 12; D: NA; size: NA; V: TRBV20-1; J: TRBJ2-3; CDR3: CSARDQPDTQYF; DNA: TGCAGTGCTAGAGATCAACCAGATACGCAGTATTTT
length: 13; D: TRBD1; size: few; V: TRBV6-1; J: TRBJ1-1; CDR3: CASNRQGNTEAFF; DNA: TGTGCCAGCAACCGACAGGGGAACACTGAAGCTTTCTTT
length: 15; D: NA; size: NA; V: TRBV7-9; J: TRBJ2-5; CDR3: CASSLVFGAGETQYF; DNA: TGTGCCAGCAGCTTAGTTTTCGGGGCGGGGGAGACCCAGTACTTC
length: 13; D: NA; size: NA; V: TRBV3-1; J: TRBJ2-1; CDR3: CASSVQRDNKQFF; DNA: TGTGCCAGCAGCGTACAGAGAGACAATAAGCAGTTCTTC
length: 15; D: NA; size: many; V: TRBV5-5; J: TRBJ2-1; CDR3: CASSLSRDRVYEQFF; DNA: TGTGCCAGCAGCTTGAGCCGGGATAGAGTGTATGAGCAGTTCTTC
length: 15; D: NA; size: NA; V: TRBV7-9; J: TRBJ1-1; CDR3: CASSLFGQMNTEAFF; DNA: TGTGCCAGCAGCTTATTCGGCCAAATGAACACTGAAGCTTTCTTT
length: 14; D: NA; size: few; V: TRBV12-3/TRBV12-4; J: TRBJ2-7; CDR3: CASSFTDLTYEQYF; DNA: TGTGCCAGCAGTTTCACGGACTTAACCTACGAGCAGTACTTC
length: 15; D: NA; size: NA; V: TRBV19; J: TRBJ2-3; CDR3: CASMALGGPTDTQYF; DNA: TGTGCCAGTATGGCGTTAGGGGGGCCCACAGATACGCAGTATTTT
length: 18; D: NA; size: few; V: TRBV11-2; J: TRBJ2-6; CDR3: CASSFSPGLSSGANVLTF; DNA: TGTGCCAGCAGCTTCTCCCCGGGACTCAGCTCTGGGGCCAACGTCCTGACTTTC
length: 15; D: TRBD1; size: few; V: TRBV29-1; J: TRBJ2-1; CDR3: CSTGRTGDPYNEQFF; DNA: TGCAGCACGGGAAGGACAGGGGACCCCTACAATGAGCAGTTCTTC
length: 18; D: TRBD1; size: few; V: TRBV28; J: TRBJ2-6; CDR3: CASSFLGQGAAGANVLTF; DNA: TGTGCCAGCAGTTTTCTGGGACAGGGGGCAGCTGGGGCCAACGTCCTGACTTTC
length: 14; D: NA; size: NA; V: TRBV12-3/TRBV12-4; J: TRBJ2-5; CDR3: CAGSLSRIQETQYF; DNA: TGTGCCGGCAGTTTAAGTCGGATCCAAGAGACCCAGTACTTC
length: 14; D: NA; size: NA; V: TRBV7-9; J: TRBJ2-4; CDR3: CASSSAALRNIQYF; DNA: TGTGCCAGCAGTTCCGCCGCCCTGCGGAACATTCAGTACTTC